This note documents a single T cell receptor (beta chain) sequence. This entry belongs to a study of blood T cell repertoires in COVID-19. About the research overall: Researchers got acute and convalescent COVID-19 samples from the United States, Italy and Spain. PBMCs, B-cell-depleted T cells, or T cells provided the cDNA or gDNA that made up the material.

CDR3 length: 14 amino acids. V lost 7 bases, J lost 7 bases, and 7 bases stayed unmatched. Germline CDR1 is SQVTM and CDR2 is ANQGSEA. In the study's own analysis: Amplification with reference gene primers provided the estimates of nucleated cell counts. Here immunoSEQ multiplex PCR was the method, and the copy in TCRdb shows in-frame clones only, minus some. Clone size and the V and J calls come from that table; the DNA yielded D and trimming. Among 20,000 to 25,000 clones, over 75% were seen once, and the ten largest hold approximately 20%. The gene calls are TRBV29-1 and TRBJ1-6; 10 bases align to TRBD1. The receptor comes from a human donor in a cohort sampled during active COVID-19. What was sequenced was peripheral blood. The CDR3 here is CSAATGGLNSPLHF. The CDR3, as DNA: TGCAGCGCAGCGACAGGGGGCCTAAATTCACCCCTCCACTTT.